This T cell receptor beta chain was found in a study of glioma-infiltrating T cells after dendritic cell vaccination. At the level of the study: Glioblastoma patients came from Phase I and II dendritic cell vaccination trials. The vaccine used monocyte-derived dendritic cells pulsed overnight with autologous tumor lysate.

Time point meaning: after dendritic cell vaccination, including at tumor progression/relapse. None of the glioblastoma patients had an isocitrate dehydrogenase mutation. Blood PBMC samples: pre-vaccination, two weeks post third vaccination, and at tumor progression. Clones were sequenced by immunoSEQ multiplex PCR, and TCRdb holds only the in-frame ones, with some missing. The sample lists 70,000 to 95,000 clones, around 86% occurring once. The V gene's germline CDR1 is SGHNT and CDR2 YYREEE (reference sequence). The length of the CDR3 is 17 residues. Between the trimmed V and J ends, which lost 2 bases and 2 bases, there was a span of 19 bases.

This chain uses TRBV5-4 with TRBJ1-1; tentatively, D is TRBD1 (6 bases). The sample here was blood, taken after dendritic cell vaccination. The source is a human donor with glioblastoma. The CDR3 protein is CASSLLWGRGLNTEAFF. In DNA, the CDR3 is TGTGCCAGCAGCTTATTGTGGGGCAGGGGCTTAAACACTGAAGCTTTCTTT. Drawing the rest from reference TRBV5-4 and TRBJ1-1, the complete variable domain is ETGVTQSPTHLIKTRGQQVTLRCSSQSGHNTVSWYQQALGQGPQFIFQYYREEENGRGNFPPRFSGLQFPNYSSELNVNALELDDSALYLCASSLLWGRGLNTEAFFGQGTRLTVV.